This TCR beta chain was sequenced in a study of cytomegalovirus exposure and HLA in healthy donors. Study findings and constraints: Cytomegalovirus-associated TCR beta chains were listed, numbering more than 150. Cytomegalovirus status was reportedly diagnosed by the classifier with high sensitivity and specificity.

Looked up from germline, CDR1 is MDHEN and CDR2 is SYDVKM. The trim removed 6 bases at V and 5 bases at J, leaving 13 bases unmatched. The CDR3 loop spans 17 amino acids. Clones were read by immunoSEQ multiplex PCR, and TCRdb kept only the in-frame ones, dropping some. The sample includes under 250,000 clones, roughly 89% seen only once; the top ten take 2.6%. In the case of this clone: Its specificity is not known.

Source material: PBMCs. The receptor comes from a man aged 18 to 35 in good health and CMV-seronegative. This chain joins TRBV28 and TRBJ2-5; 12 bases map to TRBD2. The chain's CDR3 is CASSTNLAGGPWETQYF. CDR3 DNA: TGTGCCAGCAGCACCAACCTAGCGGGAGGGCCGTGGGAGACCCAGTACTTC.